This T cell receptor (beta chain) comes out of a study of OX40 agonist ivuxolimab in advanced cancers. The CDR3 consists of 15 residues. Germline trimming cut 3 bases from V and 5 bases from J; bases unmatched to any gene: 6. The germline gives CDR1 SGHTA, CDR2 FQGTGA. Profiled with immunoSEQ multiplex PCR; TCRdb holds only in-frame clones, not every one. The top ten hold around 0.69% of the sample, which has tens of thousands of clones, more than 90% seen once. Patients were ruled out by autoimmune disease history or systemic immunosuppression. Sequenced material: CD4+ or CD8+ T cells sorted from blood, taken in a trial of the OX40 agonist ivuxolimab. V gene TRBV7-3 combines with J gene TRBJ2-2; TRBD1 matches 7 bases. The TCR was taken from an adult with an advanced solid tumor such as melanoma, head and neck, liver or kidney cancer. DNA for the CDR3: TGTGCCAGCAGCTTGCGGACAGGTGGGACCGGGGAGCTGTTTTTT. Translated, it gives CASSLRTGGTGELFF.